This TCR beta chain was captured in a study of regulatory T cells in long-lasting Graves disease. Study-wide results and caveats: Favoring TRBV28, TRBJ1-2 and TRBJ2-5 was a feature seen in persistent disease.

The CDR3 has 13 residues. V lost 1 base and J lost 4, with 7 bases in between. Time point specified: newly diagnosed GD, antithyroid drugs for less than 3 months. After RNA was extracted from PBMCs, the TCR library was made from it. Investigators prepared the TCR beta libraries by applying iRepertoire HTBI primers and Arm-PCR of CDR3 regions. TCRdb recomputed calls from the multiplex PCR reads with MiXCR, one row per CDR3 protein. Among about 200,000 distinct CDR3 sequences, about 19% were seen once, and the ten largest hold approximately 12%. This clonotype showed up many times. The target antigen is unknown. The data were also submitted as part of a second study, on T cells in Graves' hyperthyroidism and ophthalmopathy.

The TCR was taken from a woman aged 30 to 39 with Graves disease. The chain uses TRBV12-3 or TRBV12-4 and TRBJ1-2; D gene ambiguous. Sequences were derived from peripheral blood mononuclear cells (PBMCs), sampled at new diagnosis, from a patient treated with antithyroid drugs. CDR3 sequence reads: CASSLEEAYGYTF. The DNA of the CDR3 is TGTGCCAGCAGTTTAGAGGAAGCCTATGGCTACACCTTC.